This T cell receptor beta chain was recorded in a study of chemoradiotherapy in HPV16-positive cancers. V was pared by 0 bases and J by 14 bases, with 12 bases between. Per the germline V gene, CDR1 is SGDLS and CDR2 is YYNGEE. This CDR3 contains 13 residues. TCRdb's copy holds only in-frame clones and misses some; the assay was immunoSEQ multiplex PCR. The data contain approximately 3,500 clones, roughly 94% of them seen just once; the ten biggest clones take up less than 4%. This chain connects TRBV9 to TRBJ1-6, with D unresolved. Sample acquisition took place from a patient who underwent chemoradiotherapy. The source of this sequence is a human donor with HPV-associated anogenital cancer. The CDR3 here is CASSVAPTGTLHF. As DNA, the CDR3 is TGTGCCAGCAGCGTAGCCCCTACCGGAACCCTCCACTTT.